This T cell receptor (beta chain) emerged from a study of glioma-infiltrating T cells. This clonotype was counted at least ten times. What it recognizes is unknown. Using RNA template, CDR3s of TCR alpha and beta were amplified with iRepertoire arm-PCR. Tissue mRNA or PBMC total RNA, roughly 100-400 ng, went into one-step reverse transcription and amplification. TCRdb passed the multiplex PCR reads through MiXCR, listing each CDR3 protein once. The sample includes approximately 100,000 distinct CDR3 sequences, 25% to 30% of them seen just once. Overall study results and limits: Non-neoplastic patients had below-expected tissue-blood divergence, while all gliomas exceeded expectation. Tissue and blood shared very few CDR3 sequences.

CDR3 length equals 12 residues. Per the germline V gene, CDR1 is MNHNS and CDR2 is SASEGT. V was pared by 10 bases and J by 6 bases, with 3 bases of the junction left unmatched. This clonotype was obtained from a human donor with low-grade glioma or glioblastoma, undergoing nonglioma brain surgery, or in good health (not recorded which). Sequencing was done on a sample of glioma tissue, nonneoplastic brain tissue, or PBMCs (not recorded which). The J gene is TRBJ1-6, the V gene TRBV6-1; 7 positions match TRBD1. CDR3 in amino acids: CAKGQINSPLHF. The CDR3 DNA sequence: TGTGCCAAGGGACAGATTAATTCACCCCTCCACTTT.